The 8 T cell receptor beta chains below all came from one sample that was sequenced in a study of T cells in Graves' hyperthyroidism and ophthalmopathy. From RNA transcripts, TCR beta CDR3 regions were amplified. HTBI primers drove first-round RT-PCR of the TCR CDR3. TCRdb reanalysed the multiplex PCR reads using MiXCR and keeps one entry per CDR3 protein. Altogether 450,000 to 500,000 distinct CDR3 sequences are present, 22% being singletons, with the ten largest covering 49%. The material sequenced was blood. The receptors here all came from a woman in her seventies with Graves' ophthalmopathy.

This clonotype was detected a few times. This chain uses TRBV20-1 with TRBJ2-4; D may be TRBD1 or TRBD2 (5 bases each). Germline V gene sequence: CDR1 DFQATT, CDR2 SNEGSKA (reference sequence). V lost 7 bases to trimming and J lost 8 bases, with 24 bases between them. This CDR3 contains 15 residues. The CDR3 DNA sequence: TGCAGTGACGAGAGGGCCTTGGGCTCGGGACACATTCAGTACTTC. It codes for CSDERALGSGHIQYF.

The chain has TRBV30 and TRBJ1-1, with TRBD1 identical over 7 bases. This CDR3 has 12 amino acids. Per the germline V gene, CDR1 is GTSNPN and CDR2 is SVGIG (reference sequence). The ends lost 5 bases at V and 6 bases at J; junction bases unmatched: 6. The CDR3 DNA reads as TGTGCCTGGGGACAGGTCCCCCCTGAAGCTTTCTTT. Amino acids: CAWGQVPPEAFF. The full variable domain, completed using reference TRBV30 and TRBJ1-1, is SQTIHQWPATLVQPVGSPLSLECTVEGTSNPNLYWYRQAAGRGLQLLFYSVGIGQISSEVPQNLSASRPQDRQFILSSKKLLLSDSGFYLCAWGQVPPEAFFGQGTRLTVV.

This clonotype was picked up a small number of times. The chain links TRBV12-3 or TRBV12-4 to TRBJ2-7; possibly TRBD1 for D (6 bases). CDR3 length: 16 residues. The V end was cut by 7 bases, the J end by 7 bases, with 26 bases between. For the CDR3, the DNA is TGTGCCAGCACCTGGGGTGGGACACGGTTTCGAGGTGAGCAGTACTTC. Protein product: CASTWGGTRFRGEQYF.

Comment on this clonotype: This clone may be a read error of a much larger clone one base away. The gene calls are TRBV12-5 and TRBJ1-1, with D unclear. The CDR3 consists of 13 residues. Trimming removed 3 bases from V and 10 bases from J, with 15 bases in between. The V gene's germline CDR1 is LGHNT and CDR2 FRNRAP. DNA for the CDR3: TGTGCTAGTGGTTTCCCCTCTACCGCTGGAGCTTTCTTT. It encodes CASGFPSTAGAFF.

In this sample, this clonotype turned up once. The junction departs from germline at one end; a sequencing error may be responsible. V usage is TRBV6-9 and J usage is TRBJ2-2; weak D call: TRBD2 (5 bases). The germline V gene has CDR1 MNHGY and CDR2 SVAAGI. The CDR3 length is 11 residues. The CDR3 loop reads CASSYLGEPFF. The CDR3 nucleotides read TGTGCCAGCAGCTATCTCGGGGAGCCGTTTTTT.

This clonotype was detected a few times. The chain employs TRBV28 and TRBJ2-5, with D unclear. Germline V lookup: CDR1 MDHEN, CDR2 SYDVKM. The CDR3 is 15 residues long. V was shortened by 5 bases and J by 1 base, with 14 bases between the two germline ends. CDR3 residues: CASSQLGMIQETQYF. CDR3 nucleotides: TGTGCCAGCAGTCAGCTAGGGATGATCCAAGAGACCCAGTACTTC. Drawing the rest from reference TRBV28 and TRBJ2-5, the complete variable domain is DVKVTQSSRYLVKRTGEKVFLECVQDMDHENMFWYRQDPGLGLRLIYFSYDVKMKEKGDIPEGYSVSREKKERFSLILESASTNQTSMYLCASSQLGMIQETQYFGPGTRLLVL.

This clonotype showed up many times. The CDR3 DNA reads TGTGCCAGTGGTGGCCTAACTAGCGAGCAGTACTTC. Translating it yields CASGGLTSEQYF. The chain combines TRBV12-3 or TRBV12-4 with TRBJ2-7, with D perhaps matching TRBD2 (5 bases). Trimming shortened V by 9 bases and J by 6 bases, and 15 bases separated the two germline ends. There are 12 residues in the CDR3.

J is TRBJ2-3 and V is TRBV5-8, with D tentatively TRBD2 (5 bases). Per germline, CDR1 SGHTS and CDR2 YDEGEE. The CDR3 has 16 amino acids. V was shortened by 5 bases and J by 1 base, with 17 bases between the two germline ends. The CDR3, as DNA: TGTGCCAGCAGTACCGGTGGGAGAAGGGGCACAGATACGCAGTATTTT. Translated, it gives CASSTGGRRGTDTQYF.